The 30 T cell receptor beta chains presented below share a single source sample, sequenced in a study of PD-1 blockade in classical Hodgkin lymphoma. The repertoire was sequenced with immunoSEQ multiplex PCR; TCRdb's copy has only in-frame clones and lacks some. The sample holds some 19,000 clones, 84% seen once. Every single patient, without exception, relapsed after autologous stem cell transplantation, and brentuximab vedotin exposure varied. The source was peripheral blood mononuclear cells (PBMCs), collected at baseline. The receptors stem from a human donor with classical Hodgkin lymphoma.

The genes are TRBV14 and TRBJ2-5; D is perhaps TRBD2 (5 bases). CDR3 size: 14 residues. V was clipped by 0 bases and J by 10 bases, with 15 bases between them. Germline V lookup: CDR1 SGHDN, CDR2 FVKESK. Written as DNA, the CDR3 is TGTGCCAGCAGCCAAGAAGGCGGGCTAAGGAACCAGTACTTC. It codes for CASSQEGGLRNQYF.

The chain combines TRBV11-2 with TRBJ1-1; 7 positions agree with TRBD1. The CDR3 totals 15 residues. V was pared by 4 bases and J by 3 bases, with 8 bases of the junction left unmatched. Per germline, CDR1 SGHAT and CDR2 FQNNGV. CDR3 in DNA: TGTGCCAGCAGCTCGACTACAGGGGTTTACACTGAAGCTTTCTTT. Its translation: CASSSTTGVYTEAFF.

The CDR3: CAWTMGGREQFF. The CDR3 DNA sequence: TGTGCCTGGACAATGGGGGGTCGTGAGCAGTTCTTC. The chain joins TRBV30 to TRBJ2-1; D possibly corresponds to TRBD2 (6 bases). Trimming left V 4 bases short and J 9 bases short, with 13 bases between. The CDR3 sequence is 12 residues long. Germline V gene sequence: CDR1 GTSNPN, CDR2 SVGIG (reference sequence).

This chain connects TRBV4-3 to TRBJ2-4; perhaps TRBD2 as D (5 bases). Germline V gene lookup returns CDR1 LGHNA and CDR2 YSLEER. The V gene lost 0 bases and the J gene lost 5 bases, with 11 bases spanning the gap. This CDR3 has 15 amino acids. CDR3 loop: CASSQDPADENIQYF. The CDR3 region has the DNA TGCGCCAGCAGCCAAGATCCAGCGGATGAAAACATTCAGTACTTC.

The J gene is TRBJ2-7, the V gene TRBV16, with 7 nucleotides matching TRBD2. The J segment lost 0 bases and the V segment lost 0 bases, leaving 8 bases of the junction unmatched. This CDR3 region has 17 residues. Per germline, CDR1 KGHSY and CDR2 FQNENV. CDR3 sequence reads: CASSQSNGGLSSYEQYF. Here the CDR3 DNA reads TGTGCCAGCAGCCAATCGAATGGGGGACTAAGCTCCTACGAGCAGTACTTC.

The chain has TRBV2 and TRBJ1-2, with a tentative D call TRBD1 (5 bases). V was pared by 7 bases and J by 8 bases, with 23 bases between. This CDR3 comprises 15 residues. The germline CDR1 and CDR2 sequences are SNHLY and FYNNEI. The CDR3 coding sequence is TGTGCCAGCATTGGGGGTGTGGGATTGGTACTCGGCTACACCTTC. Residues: CASIGGVGLVLGYTF.

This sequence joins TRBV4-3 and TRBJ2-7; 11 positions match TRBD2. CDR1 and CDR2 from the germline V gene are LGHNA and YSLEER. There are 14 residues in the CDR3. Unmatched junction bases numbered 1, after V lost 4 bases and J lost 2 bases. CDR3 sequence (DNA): TGCGCCAGCAGCCTTAGCGGGGGGGCCTACGAGCAGTACTTC. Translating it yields CASSLSGGAYEQYF.

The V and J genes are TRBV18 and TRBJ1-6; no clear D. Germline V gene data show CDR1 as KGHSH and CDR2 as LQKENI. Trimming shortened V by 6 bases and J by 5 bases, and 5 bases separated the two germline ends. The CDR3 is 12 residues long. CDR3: CASSSNNSPLHF. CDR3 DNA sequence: TGTGCCAGCTCGTCAAATAATTCACCCCTCCACTTT. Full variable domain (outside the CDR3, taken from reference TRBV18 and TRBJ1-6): NAGVMQNPRHLVRRRGQEARLRCSPMKGHSHVYWYRQLPEEGLKFMVYLQKENIIDESGMPKERFSAEFPKEGPSILRIQQVVRGDSAAYFCASSSNNSPLHFGNGTRLTVT.

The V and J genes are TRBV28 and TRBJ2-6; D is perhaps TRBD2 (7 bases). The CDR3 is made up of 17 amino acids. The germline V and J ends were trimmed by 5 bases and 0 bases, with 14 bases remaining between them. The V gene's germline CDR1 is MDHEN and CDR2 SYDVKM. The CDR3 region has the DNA TGTGCCAGCAGTGGGGGGGCCCCGAGCTCTGGGGCCAACGTCCTGACTTTC. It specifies CASSGGAPSSGANVLTF.

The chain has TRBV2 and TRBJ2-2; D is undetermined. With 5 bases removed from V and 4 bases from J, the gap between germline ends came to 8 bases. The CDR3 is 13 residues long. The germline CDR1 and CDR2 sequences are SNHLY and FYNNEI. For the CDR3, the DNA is TGTGCCAGCAGTCGATTACTCACCGGGGAGCTGTTTTTT. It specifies CASSRLLTGELFF.

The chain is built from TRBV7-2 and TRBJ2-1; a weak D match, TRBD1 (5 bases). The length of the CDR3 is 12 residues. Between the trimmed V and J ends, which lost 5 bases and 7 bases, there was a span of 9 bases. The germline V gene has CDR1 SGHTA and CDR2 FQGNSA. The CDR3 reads CASSKSGNEQFF. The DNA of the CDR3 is TGTGCCAGCAGCAAATCAGGGAATGAGCAGTTCTTC. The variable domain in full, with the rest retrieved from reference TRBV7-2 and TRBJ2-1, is GAGVSQSPSNKVTEKGKDVELRCDPISGHTALYWYRQSLGQGLEFLIYFQGNSAPDKSGLPSDRFSAERTGGSVSTLTIQRTQQEDSAVYLCASSKSGNEQFFGPGTRLTVL.

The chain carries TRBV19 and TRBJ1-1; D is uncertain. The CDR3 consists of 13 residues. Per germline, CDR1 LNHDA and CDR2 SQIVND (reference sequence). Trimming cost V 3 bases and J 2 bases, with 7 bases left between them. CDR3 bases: TGTGCCAGTAGTATTAATTTAAACACTGAAGCTTTCTTT. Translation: CASSINLNTEAFF.

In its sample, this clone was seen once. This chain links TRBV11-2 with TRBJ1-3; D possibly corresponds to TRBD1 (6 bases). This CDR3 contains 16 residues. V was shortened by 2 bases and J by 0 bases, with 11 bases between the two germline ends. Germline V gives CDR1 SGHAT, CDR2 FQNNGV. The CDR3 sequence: CASSLSTGYSGNTIYF. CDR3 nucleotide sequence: TGTGCCAGCAGCTTAAGTACAGGGTACTCTGGAAACACCATATATTTT.

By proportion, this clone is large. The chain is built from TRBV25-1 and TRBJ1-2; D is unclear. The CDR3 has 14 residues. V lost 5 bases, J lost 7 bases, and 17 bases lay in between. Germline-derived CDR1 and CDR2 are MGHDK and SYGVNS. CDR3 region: CASSIAGRVGGYTF. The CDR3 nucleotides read TGTGCCAGCAGTATCGCAGGCCGTGTGGGTGGCTACACCTTC.

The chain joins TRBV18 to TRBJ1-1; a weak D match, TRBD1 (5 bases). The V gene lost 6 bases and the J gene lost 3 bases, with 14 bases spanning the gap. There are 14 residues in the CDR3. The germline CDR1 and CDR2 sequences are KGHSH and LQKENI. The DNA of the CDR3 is TGTGCCAGCTCCCAAACCGGCAGGGACACTGAAGCTTTCTTT. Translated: CASSQTGRDTEAFF.

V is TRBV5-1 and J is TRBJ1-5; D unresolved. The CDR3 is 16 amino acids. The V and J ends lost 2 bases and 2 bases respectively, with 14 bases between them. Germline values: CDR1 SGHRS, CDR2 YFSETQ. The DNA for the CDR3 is TGCGCCAGCAGCTTTCCCCGCCAGAGAGGCAATCAGCCCCAGCATTTT. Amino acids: CASSFPRQRGNQPQHF.

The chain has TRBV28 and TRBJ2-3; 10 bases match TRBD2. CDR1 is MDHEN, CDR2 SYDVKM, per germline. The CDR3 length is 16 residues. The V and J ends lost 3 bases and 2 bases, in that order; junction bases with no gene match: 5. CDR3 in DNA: TGTGCCAGCAGTTTCCATCTAGCGGGAGACACAGATACGCAGTATTTT. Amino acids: CASSFHLAGDTDTQYF.

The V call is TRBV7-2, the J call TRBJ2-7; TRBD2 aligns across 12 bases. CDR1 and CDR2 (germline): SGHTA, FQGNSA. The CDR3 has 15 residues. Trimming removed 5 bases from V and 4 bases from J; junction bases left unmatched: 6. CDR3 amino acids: CASSTGLAGSYEQYF. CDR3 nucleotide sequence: TGTGCCAGCAGCACGGGACTAGCGGGTTCGTACGAGCAGTACTTC.

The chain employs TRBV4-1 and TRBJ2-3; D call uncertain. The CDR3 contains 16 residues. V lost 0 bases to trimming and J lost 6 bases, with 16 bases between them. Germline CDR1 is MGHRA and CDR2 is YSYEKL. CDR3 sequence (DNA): TGCGCCAGCAGCCAAGAGGGCACCCGGGTTGGCGATACGCAGTATTTT. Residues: CASSQEGTRVGDTQYF.

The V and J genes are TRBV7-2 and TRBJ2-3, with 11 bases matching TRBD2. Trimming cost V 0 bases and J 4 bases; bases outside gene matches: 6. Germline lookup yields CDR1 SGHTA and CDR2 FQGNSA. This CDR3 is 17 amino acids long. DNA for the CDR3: TGTGCCAGCAGCTTAGCGCCTAGCGGGGGGAGGGCAGATACGCAGTATTTT. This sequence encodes CASSLAPSGGRADTQYF. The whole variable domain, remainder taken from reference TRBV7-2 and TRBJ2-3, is GAGVSQSPSNKVTEKGKDVELRCDPISGHTALYWYRQSLGQGLEFLIYFQGNSAPDKSGLPSDRFSAERTGGSVSTLTIQRTQQEDSAVYLCASSLAPSGGRADTQYFGPGTRLTVL.

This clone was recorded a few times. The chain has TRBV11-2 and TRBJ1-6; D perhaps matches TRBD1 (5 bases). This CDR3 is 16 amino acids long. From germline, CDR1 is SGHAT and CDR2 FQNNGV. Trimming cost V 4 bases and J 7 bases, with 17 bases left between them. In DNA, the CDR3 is TGTGCCAGCAGCTCCACCGCCGGGACCTTAAATTCACCCCTCCACTTT. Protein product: CASSSTAGTLNSPLHF.

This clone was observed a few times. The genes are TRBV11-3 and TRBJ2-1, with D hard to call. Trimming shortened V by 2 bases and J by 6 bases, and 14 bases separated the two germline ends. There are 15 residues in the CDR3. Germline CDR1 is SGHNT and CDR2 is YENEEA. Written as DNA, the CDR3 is TGTGCCAGCAGCTTACAACCTCTGGGTACCAATGAGCAGTTCTTC. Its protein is CASSLQPLGTNEQFF.

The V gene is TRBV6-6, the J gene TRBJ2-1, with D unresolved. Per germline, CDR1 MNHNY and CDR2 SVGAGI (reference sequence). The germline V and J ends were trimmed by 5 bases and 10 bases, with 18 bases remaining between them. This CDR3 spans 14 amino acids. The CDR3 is CASSNPPQAREQFF. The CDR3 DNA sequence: TGTGCCAGCAGTAACCCCCCCCAGGCCAGGGAGCAGTTCTTC.

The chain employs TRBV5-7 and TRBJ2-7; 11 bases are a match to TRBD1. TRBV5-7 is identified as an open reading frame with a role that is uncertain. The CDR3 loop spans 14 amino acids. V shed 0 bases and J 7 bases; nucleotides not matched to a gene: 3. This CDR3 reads CASSLAGTGGEQYF. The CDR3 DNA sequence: TGTGCCAGCAGCTTGGCCGGGACAGGGGGAGAGCAGTACTTC.

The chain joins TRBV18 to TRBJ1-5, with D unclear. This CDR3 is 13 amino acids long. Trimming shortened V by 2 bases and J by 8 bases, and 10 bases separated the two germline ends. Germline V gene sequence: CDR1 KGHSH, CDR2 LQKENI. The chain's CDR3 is CASSPKGYEPQHF. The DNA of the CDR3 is TGTGCCAGCTCACCAAAAGGATACGAGCCCCAGCATTTT.

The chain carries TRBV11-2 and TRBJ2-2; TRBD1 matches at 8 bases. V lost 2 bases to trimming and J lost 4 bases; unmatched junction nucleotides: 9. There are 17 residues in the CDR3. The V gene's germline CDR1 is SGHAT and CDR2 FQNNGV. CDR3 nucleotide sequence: TGTGCCAGCAGCTTATTTTCCGACAGGGGTCGCACCGGGGAGCTGTTTTTT. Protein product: CASSLFSDRGRTGELFF.

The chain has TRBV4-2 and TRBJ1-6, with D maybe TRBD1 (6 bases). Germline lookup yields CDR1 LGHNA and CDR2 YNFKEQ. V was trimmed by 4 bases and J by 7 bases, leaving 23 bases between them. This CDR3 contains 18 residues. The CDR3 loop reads CASSPERSLAGTNSPLHF. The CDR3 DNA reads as TGTGCCAGCAGCCCCGAAAGATCCCTGGCAGGGACAAATTCACCCCTCCACTTT.

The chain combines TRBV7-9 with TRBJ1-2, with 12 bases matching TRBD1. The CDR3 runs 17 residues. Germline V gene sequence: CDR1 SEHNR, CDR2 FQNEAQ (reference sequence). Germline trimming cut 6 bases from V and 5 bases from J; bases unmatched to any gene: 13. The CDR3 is CASRGVRDRGLQYGYTF. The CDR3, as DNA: TGTGCCAGCAGGGGCGTTAGGGACAGGGGGCTTCAGTATGGCTACACCTTC.

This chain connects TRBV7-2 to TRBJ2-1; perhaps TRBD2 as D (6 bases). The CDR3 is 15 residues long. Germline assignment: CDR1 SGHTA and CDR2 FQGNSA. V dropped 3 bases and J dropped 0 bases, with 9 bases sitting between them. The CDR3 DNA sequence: TGTGCCAGCAGCTTGGGACTCGACTCCTACAATGAGCAGTTCTTC. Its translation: CASSLGLDSYNEQFF.

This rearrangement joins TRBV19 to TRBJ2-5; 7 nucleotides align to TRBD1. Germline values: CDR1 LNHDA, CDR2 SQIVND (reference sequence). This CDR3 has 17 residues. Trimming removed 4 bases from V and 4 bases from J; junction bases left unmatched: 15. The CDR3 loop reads CASSTQYRARDRETQYF. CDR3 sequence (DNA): TGTGCCAGTAGTACCCAATACCGGGCCAGGGACAGAGAGACCCAGTACTTC.